Sequencing of this T cell receptor (beta chain) was carried out in a study of control samples from healthy donors and cancer patients. This table comes from immunoSEQ multiplex PCR, and its TCRdb copy is limited to in-frame clones, with some not included. The table shows around 200,000 clones, with approximately 92% occurring only once. With 4 bases clipped from V and 1 base from J, the junction kept 2 bases outside the gene matches. CDR1 is KGHDR, CDR2 SFDVKD, per germline. The CDR3 is 16 amino acids. Sequencing was done on a sample of blood. The sequence derives from a man aged 18 to 30 in good health. V and J are TRBV24-1 and TRBJ2-3, with 12 bases fitting TRBD1. The CDR3 region has the DNA TGTGCCACCAGTGACGGGGACAGGGGGCGCACAGATACGCAGTATTTT. Its protein is CATSDGDRGRTDTQYF.